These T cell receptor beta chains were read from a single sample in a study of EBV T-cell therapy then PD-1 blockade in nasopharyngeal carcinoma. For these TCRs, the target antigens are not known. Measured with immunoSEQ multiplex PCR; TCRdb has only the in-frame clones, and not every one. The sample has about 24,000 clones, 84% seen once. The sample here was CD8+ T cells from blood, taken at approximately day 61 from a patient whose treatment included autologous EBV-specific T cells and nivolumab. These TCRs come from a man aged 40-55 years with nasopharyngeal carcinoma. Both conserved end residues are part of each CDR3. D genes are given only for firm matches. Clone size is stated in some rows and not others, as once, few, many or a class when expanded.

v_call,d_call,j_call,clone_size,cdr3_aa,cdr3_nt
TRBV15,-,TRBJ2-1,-,CATSREPDRSYNEQFF,TGTGCCACCAGCCGAGAACCGGACCGATCCTACAATGAGCAGTTCTTC
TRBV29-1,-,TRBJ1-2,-,CSVVGYYGYTF,TGCAGCGTTGTCGGGTACTATGGCTACACCTTC
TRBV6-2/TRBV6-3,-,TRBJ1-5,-,CASSNRAQGVYSNQPQHF,TGTGCCAGCAGTAACAGGGCCCAGGGAGTTTATAGCAATCAGCCCCAGCATTTT
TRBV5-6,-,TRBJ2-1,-,CASSLGTGELTYNEQFF,TGTGCCAGCAGCCTTGGAACGGGGGAACTTACCTACAATGAGCAGTTCTTC
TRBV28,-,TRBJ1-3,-,CASSTPDGNTIYF,TGTGCCAGCAGTACCCCAGACGGGAACACCATATATTTT
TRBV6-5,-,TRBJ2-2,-,CASSFGERAGELFF,TGTGCCAGCAGTTTTGGAGAAAGGGCCGGGGAGCTGTTTTTT
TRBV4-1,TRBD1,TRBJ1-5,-,CASSQVVGGGGEPQHF,TGCGCCAGCAGCCAAGTAGTAGGAGGGGGCGGCGAGCCCCAGCATTTT
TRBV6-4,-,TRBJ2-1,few,CASSEGGGANEQFF,TGTGCCAGCAGTGAAGGGGGGGGCGCGAATGAGCAGTTCTTC
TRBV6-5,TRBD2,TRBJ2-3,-,CASSPLAGGTDTQYF,TGTGCCAGCAGTCCACTAGCGGGGGGCACAGATACGCAGTATTTT
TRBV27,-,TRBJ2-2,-,CASSEMPYGTGELFF,TGTGCCAGCAGTGAAATGCCCTACGGCACCGGGGAGCTGTTTTTT
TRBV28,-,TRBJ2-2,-,CASSPGGRDTGELFF,TGTGCCAGCAGTCCGGGGGGCCGTGACACCGGGGAGCTGTTTTTT
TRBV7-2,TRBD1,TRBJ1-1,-,CASSGTGGLNTEAFF,TGTGCCAGCAGCGGGACAGGGGGTTTGAACACTGAAGCTTTCTTT
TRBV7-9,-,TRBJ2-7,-,CASSLAEGSAYEQYF,TGTGCCAGCAGCTTAGCCGAGGGATCGGCCTACGAGCAGTACTTC
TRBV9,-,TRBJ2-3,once,CASSVGPGDLSLDTQYF,TGTGCCAGCAGCGTAGGGCCGGGGGATCTTTCGCTGGATACGCAGTATTTT
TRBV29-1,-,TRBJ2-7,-,CSVEDGPGLTTYEQYF,TGCAGCGTTGAAGATGGACCGGGACTGACGACCTACGAGCAGTACTTC
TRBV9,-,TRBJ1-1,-,CASSVLAGSTEAFF,TGTGCCAGCAGCGTATTAGCGGGGAGCACTGAAGCTTTCTTT
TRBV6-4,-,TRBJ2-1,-,CASSDSNEANEQFF,TGTGCCAGCAGTGACTCCAACGAGGCCAATGAGCAGTTCTTC
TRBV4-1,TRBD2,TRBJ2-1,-,CASSQGGGFEQFF,TGCGCCAGCAGCCAAGGGGGGGGGTTTGAGCAGTTCTTC
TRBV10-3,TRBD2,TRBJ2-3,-,CAITQRGGTGDTQYF,TGTGCCATCACCCAGCGGGGGGGTACGGGAGATACGCAGTATTTT
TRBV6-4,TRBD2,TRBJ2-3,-,CASSRTSETDTQYF,TGTGCCAGCAGTCGGACTAGCGAAACAGATACGCAGTATTTT
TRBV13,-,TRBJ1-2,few,CASSLSGNGYTF,TGTGCCAGCAGCTTATCCGGTAATGGCTACACCTTC
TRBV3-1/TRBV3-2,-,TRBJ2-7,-,CASSQSGYEQYF,TGTGCCAGCAGCCAATCCGGCTACGAGCAGTACTTC
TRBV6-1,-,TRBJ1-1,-,CASSEAGPNTEAFF,TGTGCCAGCAGTGAGGCGGGGCCGAACACTGAAGCTTTCTTT
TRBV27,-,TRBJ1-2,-,CASRASPIWGYTF,TGTGCCAGCAGGGCCAGCCCCATCTGGGGCTACACCTTC
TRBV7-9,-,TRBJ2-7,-,CASSLDGRGTYEQYF,TGTGCCAGCAGCTTAGACGGCCGGGGTACCTACGAGCAGTACTTC
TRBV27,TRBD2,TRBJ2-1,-,CASSLGTSGSYNEQFF,TGTGCCAGCAGTTTAGGGACTAGCGGATCCTACAATGAGCAGTTCTTC
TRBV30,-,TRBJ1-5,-,CAWSVHQGNQPQHF,TGTGCCTGGAGTGTACATCAGGGTAATCAGCCCCAGCATTTT
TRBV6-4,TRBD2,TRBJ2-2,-,CASSDGLASGELFF,TGTGCCAGCAGTGACGGACTAGCTAGCGGGGAGCTGTTTTTT
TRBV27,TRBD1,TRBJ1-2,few,CASSLGTGSNYGYTF,TGTGCCAGCAGTTTGGGGACAGGGTCGAACTATGGCTACACCTTC
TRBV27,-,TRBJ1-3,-,CASSKGGGDSGNTIYF,TGTGCCAGCAGTAAGGGCGGAGGGGACTCTGGAAACACCATATATTTT
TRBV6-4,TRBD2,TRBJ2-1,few,CASSGLAGGNEQFF,TGTGCCAGCAGTGGACTAGCGGGGGGCAATGAGCAGTTCTTC
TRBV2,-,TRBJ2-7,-,CASSEIALHYEQYF,TGTGCCAGCAGTGAGATTGCCCTCCACTACGAGCAGTACTTC
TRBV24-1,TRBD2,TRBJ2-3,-,CATSDFTSGVSYTQYF,TGTGCCACCAGTGATTTTACTAGCGGGGTATCGTATACGCAGTATTTT
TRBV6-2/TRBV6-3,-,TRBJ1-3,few,CASSYWDTLSGNTIYF,TGTGCCAGCAGTTACTGGGACACCCTCTCTGGAAACACCATATATTTT
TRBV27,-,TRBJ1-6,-,CASSFYSPSIGSPLHF,TGTGCCAGCAGTTTTTACAGCCCTTCCATTGGTTCACCCCTCCACTTT
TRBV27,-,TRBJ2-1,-,CASSYTLPPYNEQFF,TGTGCCAGCAGTTATACGTTACCCCCCTACAATGAGCAGTTCTTC
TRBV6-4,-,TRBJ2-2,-,CASSVGVNTGELFF,TGTGCCAGCAGTGTAGGCGTTAACACCGGGGAGCTGTTTTTT
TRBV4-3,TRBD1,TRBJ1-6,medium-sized,CASSQDKQLGDSLFYNSPLHF,TGCGCCAGCAGCCAAGATAAGCAATTAGGGGACAGCCTATTCTATAATTCACCCCTCCACTTT
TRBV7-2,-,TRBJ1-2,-,CASSLGGLRDGYGYTF,TGTGCCAGCAGCTTAGGGGGCCTCAGGGATGGCTATGGCTACACCTTC
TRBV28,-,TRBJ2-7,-,CASSFYVYGSYEQYF,TGTGCCAGCAGTTTCTATGTGTACGGCTCCTACGAGCAGTACTTC
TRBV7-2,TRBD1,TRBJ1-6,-,CASSLRTGIHSPLHF,TGTGCCAGCAGCTTAAGGACAGGGATTCATTCACCCCTCCACTTT
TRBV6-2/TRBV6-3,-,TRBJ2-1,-,CASSYQSDIDEQFF,TGTGCCAGCAGTTACCAGTCCGATATCGATGAGCAGTTCTTC
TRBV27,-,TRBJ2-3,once,CASSFIDKSTDTQYF,TGTGCCAGCAGTTTCATCGATAAGAGCACAGATACGCAGTATTTT
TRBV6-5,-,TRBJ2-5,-,CASSYSAWGETQYF,TGTGCCAGCAGTTACTCTGCTTGGGGGGAGACCCAGTACTTC
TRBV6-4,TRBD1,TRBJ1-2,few,CASSYTGASYGYTF,TGTGCCAGCAGCTATACAGGGGCGAGCTATGGCTACACCTTC
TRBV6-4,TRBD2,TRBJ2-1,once,CASSETSGDYNEQFF,TGTGCCAGCAGTGAAACTAGCGGGGACTACAATGAGCAGTTCTTC
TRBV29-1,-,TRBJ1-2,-,CSVEEEEGEPYYGYTF,TGCAGCGTTGAAGAGGAGGAAGGGGAGCCCTACTATGGCTACACCTTC